The 19 T cell receptor beta chains reported below all come from one sample, sequenced in a study of T cells in women clearing cervical HPV infection. Here immunoSEQ multiplex PCR was the method, and the copy in TCRdb shows in-frame clones only, minus some. This sample's table reports about 30,000 clones. The sequenced sample was blood buffy coat. Receptors were obtained from a woman aged 18-69 years with a cervical HPV16 infection that either progressed to CIN3+ or cleared (not recorded which).

As concerns this clone: The CDR3 end is not reached by the read, which stops 3 residues before it; the germline J gene fills it in. The chain has TRBV3-1 (or the pseudogene TRBV3-2) and TRBJ2-3, with 12 positions matching TRBD2. The V segment lost 5 bases and the J segment 3 bases; nucleotides outside the gene matches: 6. The CDR3 runs to 16 residues. Germline V lookup: CDR1 LGHDT, CDR2 YNNKEL (reference sequence). The sequenced part of the CDR3 DNA is TGTGCCAGCAGCTTCCGACTAGCGGGGGTTACAGATACG. Translated, it gives CASSFRLAGVTDT. In full, the CDR3 is CASSFRLAGVTDTQYF.

Turning to this clone: The sequence runs out 3 residues before the end of the CDR3; the remainder is reconstructed from the germline J gene. V usage is TRBV12-3 or TRBV12-4 and J usage is TRBJ1-1; TRBD1 aligns across 7 bases. The V segment lost 4 bases and the J segment 4 bases; nucleotides outside the gene matches: 3. CDR3 length: 13 amino acids. The sequenced CDR3 bases are TGTGCCAGCAGTTCGACAGGGATCACTGAA. Protein: CASSSTGITE. In full, the CDR3 reads CASSSTGITEAFF.

Turning to this clone: The read halts 3 residues ahead of the CDR3 end, with the missing end drawn from the germline J gene. The chain links TRBV5-1 to TRBJ2-3, with TRBD2 matching over 9 bases. CDR1 and CDR2 from the germline V gene are SGHRS and YFSETQ. This CDR3 has 17 residues. V gave up 0 bases and J gave up 4 bases; unmatched junction bases: 9. CDR3 DNA (partial): TGCGCCAGCAGCTTGGGATTGCGGGGGGGAGAACCAGATACG. Encoded protein: CASSLGLRGGEPDT. The full CDR3 protein is CASSLGLRGGEPDTQYF.

In regard to this clone: Coverage ceases 3 residues before the CDR3 finishes, and the germline J gene fills in the end. The chain links TRBV5-6 to TRBJ1-6, with a possible D match to TRBD1 (5 bases). The CDR3 spans 15 residues. CDR1 is SGHDT and CDR2 is YYEEEE in the germline V gene. V dropped 3 bases and J dropped 6 bases, with 13 bases sitting between them. CDR3 amino acids: CASSSPTGLNSPLHF. Incomplete CDR3 DNA: TGTGCCAGCAGCTCGCCCACGGGACTTAATTCACCC.

Details on this clone: The CDR3 extends 3 residues past the end of the read, so its final part is completed from the germline J gene. V is TRBV20-1 and J is TRBJ2-7, with 14 bases identical to TRBD2. J was trimmed by 4 bases and V by 3 bases; bases with no gene match: 11. The CDR3 is 17 residues long. Germline V gene sequence: CDR1 DFQATT, CDR2 SNEGSKA (reference sequence). The CDR3 sequence: CSASRYAGTSGGYEQYF. The CDR3 DNA, read in part, is TGCAGTGCTAGTCGCTATGCCGGGACTAGCGGGGGATACGAG.

A remark on this clone: The CDR3 is cut off 3 residues early in the read; its end comes from the germline J gene. This chain links TRBV2 with TRBJ1-3; 7 positions match TRBD1. Germline CDR1 and CDR2: SNHLY and FYNNEI. The junction had 3 bases not matched to a gene; V was cut back by 7 bases and J by 3 bases. CDR3 length: 13 amino acids. CDR3 DNA (partial): TGTGCCAGCACCCGGGACAGTGGAAACACC. As protein: CASTRDSGNT. Given in full, the CDR3 is CASTRDSGNTIYF.

Details on this clone: The read gets to within 3 residues of the CDR3 end, and the germline J gene fills in the rest. This sequence joins TRBV20-1 and TRBJ1-1, with 7 nucleotides matching TRBD1. This CDR3 contains 14 residues. V lost 3 bases to trimming and J lost 1 base; unmatched junction nucleotides: 5. Germline assignment: CDR1 DFQATT and CDR2 SNEGSKA (reference sequence). The CDR3 sequence: CSASYGDRNTEAFF. The sequenced part of the CDR3 DNA is TGCAGTGCTAGTTATGGGGACAGGAACACTGAA.

The part of the CDR3 DNA that was read is TGTGCCAGCAGCTTAAGGGGGCATGGTCAGCCC. Its translation: CASSLRGHGQP. The full CDR3 sequence reads CASSLRGHGQPQHF. J is TRBJ1-5 and V is TRBV7-6; 7 positions match TRBD1. The CDR3 extends 3 residues past the end of the read, so its final part is completed from the germline J gene. V trimming: 2 bases; J trimming: 6 bases; junction bases outside the gene matches: 4. The CDR3 has 14 amino acids. Per germline, CDR1 SGHVS and CDR2 FNYEAQ.

With regard to this clone: The CDR3 extends 3 residues past the end of the read, so its final part is completed from the germline J gene. J is TRBJ2-7 and V is TRBV5-1; D is perhaps TRBD2 (7 bases). Germline V CDR1 and CDR2: SGHRS, YFSETQ. Trimming removed 5 bases at V and 4 bases at J, with 22 bases between. This CDR3 comprises 16 residues. CDR3 in amino acids: CASSYQVGGAGYEQYF. The DNA read from the CDR3 is TGCGCCAGCAGTTACCAGGTTGGGGGGGCCGGGTACGAG.

Worth noting for this clone: The CDR3 extends 3 residues past the end of the read, so its final part is completed from the germline J gene. The chain uses TRBV11-2 and TRBJ1-6; TRBD1 matches at 9 bases. This CDR3 spans 14 amino acids. J was trimmed by 7 bases and V by 3 bases; bases with no gene match: 1. The germline V gene encodes CDR1 SGHAT and CDR2 FQNNGV. Partial CDR3 DNA: TGTGCCAGCAGCTTCGGGACAGGGAATTCACCC. Translating it yields CASSFGTGNSP. The whole CDR3 reads CASSFGTGNSPLHF.

Concerning this clone itself: The CDR3 end is not reached by the read, which stops 3 residues before it; the germline J gene fills it in. V and J are TRBV20-1 and TRBJ1-1; unclear D gene. CDR1 and CDR2 from the germline V gene are DFQATT and SNEGSKA (reference sequence). The CDR3 loop spans 13 amino acids. Trimming cost V 6 bases and J 1 base, with 12 bases left between them. The CDR3 loop reads CSAPKRANTEAFF. The sequenced part of the CDR3 DNA is TGCAGTGCCCCTAAGCGGGCGAACACTGAA.

With regard to this clone: The CDR3 is cut off 3 residues early in the read; its end comes from the germline J gene. The chain is built from TRBV5-1 and TRBJ2-1, with 13 nucleotides matching TRBD2. The CDR3 loop spans 17 amino acids. Germline CDR1 and CDR2: SGHRS and YFSETQ. The trim removed 3 bases at V and 4 bases at J, leaving 7 bases unmatched. Partial CDR3 DNA: TGCGCCAGCAGCTCGACTAGCGGGGGGCTTAAATACAATGAG. Protein: CASSSTSGGLKYNE. The complete CDR3 sequence is CASSSTSGGLKYNEQFF.

Notes on this clone: The read ends 3 residues before the CDR3 terminus; that terminus is restored from the germline J gene. The V call is TRBV19, the J call TRBJ2-1, with 12 bases fitting TRBD2. V was pared by 6 bases and J by 2 bases, with 5 bases of the junction left unmatched. Germline assignment: CDR1 LNHDA and CDR2 SQIVND (reference sequence). The CDR3 totals 16 residues. The CDR3 bases that were read are TGTGCCAGTAGGGCTAGCGGGGGGGCCACCTACAATGAG. It translates to CASRASGGATYNE. The entire CDR3 protein is CASRASGGATYNEQFF.

In the case of this clone: Read coverage stops 3 residues before the CDR3 terminus; the germline J gene supplies the remainder. The chain carries TRBV12-3 or TRBV12-4 and TRBJ2-7; 7 bases match TRBD1. The J segment lost 1 base and the V segment lost 6 bases, leaving 6 bases of the junction unmatched. This CDR3 is 14 amino acids long. CDR3 bases read: TGTGCCAGCAGGGACAGGACAAAATCCTACGAG. Translated: CASRDRTKSYE. The complete CDR3 sequence is CASRDRTKSYEQYF.

On this clone: From the germline J gene comes the end of the CDR3, since the read stops 3 residues before it. The chain carries TRBV5-5 and TRBJ1-5, with 8 bases lining up with TRBD1. There are 15 residues in the CDR3. CDR1 is SGHKS and CDR2 is YYEKEE in the germline V gene (reference sequence). The junction had 1 base not matched to a gene; V was cut back by 0 bases and J by 2 bases. The CDR3 protein is CASSLAQGGNQPQHF. Partial CDR3 DNA: TGTGCCAGCAGCTTGGCACAGGGGGGCAATCAGCCC.

With regard to this clone: The read gets to within 3 residues of the CDR3 end, and the germline J gene fills in the rest. V usage is TRBV14 and J usage is TRBJ2-7; D is ambiguous. The V end lost 0 bases, the J end lost 5 bases, and 14 bases lay between the germline ends. CDR3 length equals 15 residues. Germline values: CDR1 SGHDN, CDR2 FVKESK. The sequenced part of the CDR3 DNA is TGTGCCAGCAGCCAAGACTCCACCCCAGGTAACGAG. Its translation: CASSQDSTPGNE. The entire CDR3 is CASSQDSTPGNEQYF.

Note on this clone: The CDR3 end lies 3 residues beyond the end of the read and is filled in from the germline J gene. The genes are TRBV5-1 and TRBJ1-1, with a weak D call TRBD1 (6 bases). Germline V CDR1 and CDR2: SGHRS, YFSETQ. V was clipped by 1 base and J by 5 bases, with 12 bases between them. The CDR3 runs to 14 residues. CDR3 in amino acids: CASSLQGQETEAFF. CDR3 bases read: TGCGCCAGCAGCTTGCAGGGGCAGGAGACTGAA.

Concerning this clone itself: Read sequence stops 3 residues before the CDR3 end, and the germline J gene provides the missing end. The chain has TRBV6-2 or TRBV6-3 and TRBJ2-2; D gene ambiguous. Per germline, CDR1 MNHEY and CDR2 SVGEGT. The CDR3 has 12 residues. The sequenced CDR3 bases are TGTGCCAGCAGTTACTCACGACACCCG. Translation: CASSYSRHP. The full CDR3 protein reads CASSYSRHPLFF.

Worth noting for this clone: The read ends 3 residues before the CDR3 terminus; that terminus is restored from the germline J gene. V is TRBV5-6 and J is TRBJ1-3; D is ambiguous. There are 15 residues in the CDR3. Germline CDR1 SGHDT, CDR2 YYEEEE. The V end lost 2 bases, the J end lost 0 bases, and 9 bases lay between the germline ends. This CDR3 is CASSFSPSSGNTIYF. The part of the CDR3 DNA that was read is TGTGCCAGCAGCTTTTCCCCATCCTCTGGAAACACC.